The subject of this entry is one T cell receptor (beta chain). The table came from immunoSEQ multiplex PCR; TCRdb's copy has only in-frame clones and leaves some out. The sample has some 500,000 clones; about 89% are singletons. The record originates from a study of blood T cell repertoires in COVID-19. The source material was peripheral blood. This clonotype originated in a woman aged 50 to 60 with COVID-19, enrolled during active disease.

The CDR3 sequence is CASSKGPGLAGYTDTQYF. Here the CDR3 DNA reads TGTGCCAGCAGCAAAGGGCCGGGACTAGCGGGATACACAGATACGCAGTATTTT. The chain recombines TRBV21-1 with TRBJ2-3; the table's D gene call, TRBD2, was not cross checked with the DNA. TRBV21-1 is a known pseudogene. The CDR3 consists of 18 residues.